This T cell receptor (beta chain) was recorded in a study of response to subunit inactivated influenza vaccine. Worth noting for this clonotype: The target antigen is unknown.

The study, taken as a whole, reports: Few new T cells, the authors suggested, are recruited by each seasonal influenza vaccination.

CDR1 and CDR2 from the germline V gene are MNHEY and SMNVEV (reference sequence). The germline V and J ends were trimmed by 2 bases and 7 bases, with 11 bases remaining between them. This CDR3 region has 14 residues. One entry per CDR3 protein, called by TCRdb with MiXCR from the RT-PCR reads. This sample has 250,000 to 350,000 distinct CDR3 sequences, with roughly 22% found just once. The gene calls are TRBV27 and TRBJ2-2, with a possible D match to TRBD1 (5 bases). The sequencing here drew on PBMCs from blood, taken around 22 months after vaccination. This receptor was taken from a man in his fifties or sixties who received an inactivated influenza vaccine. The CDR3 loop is CASSLKLTVGELFF. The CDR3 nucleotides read TGTGCCAGCAGTTTAAAATTGACAGTCGGGGAGCTGTTTTTT.